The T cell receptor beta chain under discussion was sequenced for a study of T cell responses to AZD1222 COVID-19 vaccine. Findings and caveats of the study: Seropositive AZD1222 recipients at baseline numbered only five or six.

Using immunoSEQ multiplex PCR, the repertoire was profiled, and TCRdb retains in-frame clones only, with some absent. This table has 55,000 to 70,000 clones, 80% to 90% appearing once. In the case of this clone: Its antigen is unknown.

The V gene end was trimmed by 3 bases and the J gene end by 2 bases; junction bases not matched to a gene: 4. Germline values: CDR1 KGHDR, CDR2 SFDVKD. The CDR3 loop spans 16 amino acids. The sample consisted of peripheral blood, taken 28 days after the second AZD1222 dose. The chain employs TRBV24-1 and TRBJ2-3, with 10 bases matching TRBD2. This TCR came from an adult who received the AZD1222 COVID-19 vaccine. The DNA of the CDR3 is TGTGCCACCAGTGATCTAGCGGGGGACCTCACAGATACGCAGTATTTT. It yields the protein CATSDLAGDLTDTQYF.